These 26 T cell receptor beta chains share one sample of origin, sequenced in a study of shared clonotypes between healthy human individuals. This table comes from immunoSEQ multiplex PCR, and its TCRdb copy is limited to in-frame clones, with some not included. The data contain about 480,000 clones, 75% to 85% of them singletons. The specimen was PBMCs. The receptors shown here come from a middle-aged woman in good health. Some clones in this sample may be carry-over from other donors' samples.

The chain has TRBV15 and TRBJ2-3; no clear D. Trimming pared 3 bases from V and 0 bases from J, leaving 13 bases between. The germline gives CDR1 LNHNV, CDR2 YYDKDF (reference sequence). This CDR3 region has 16 residues. For the CDR3, the DNA is TGTGCCACCAGCAGGAGGACCACCGCTAGCACAGATACGCAGTATTTT. It encodes CATSRRTTASTDTQYF.

This rearrangement joins TRBV15 to TRBJ2-3; D is perhaps TRBD2 (7 bases). This CDR3 region has 15 residues. V was cut by 0 bases and J by 4 bases, with 11 bases left in between. Germline CDR1 LNHNV, CDR2 YYDKDF (reference sequence). CDR3 in amino acids: CATSREGGGSDTQYF. CDR3 sequence (DNA): TGTGCCACCAGCAGAGAAGGCGGGGGCTCAGATACGCAGTATTTT.

The CDR3 here is CASSGLAGGSETQYF. The CDR3 nucleotides are TGTGCCAGCTCGGGACTAGCGGGAGGAAGCGAGACCCAGTACTTC. The chain carries TRBV14 and TRBJ2-5, with 15 bases that match TRBD2. The germline V gene encodes CDR1 SGHDN and CDR2 FVKESK. The CDR3 totals 15 residues. Germline trimming cut 8 bases from V and 5 bases from J; bases unmatched to any gene: 6.

J is TRBJ2-1 and V is TRBV10-2; D is uncertain. V shed 6 bases and J shed 5 bases, with 11 bases lying between them. The CDR3 is 13 residues long. Germline values: CDR1 WSHSY, CDR2 SAAADI. CDR3 bases: TGCGCCAGCAGGGTGGCAGTTCACAATGAGCAGTTCTTC. Protein sequence: CASRVAVHNEQFF.

The CDR3 nucleotides read TGCGCCAGCAGACTAGCGGGAGAGGATACGCAGTATTTT. Amino acids: CASRLAGEDTQYF. The chain is built from TRBV10-2 and TRBJ2-3; TRBD2 agrees at 11 bases. The CDR3 is 13 amino acids. CDR1 WSHSY and CDR2 SAAADI come from the germline V gene. V shed 6 bases and J 6 bases; nucleotides not matched to a gene: 2.

The CDR3 bases are TGTGCCAGCAGCCCCCATAGGGGGGGAGACAATGAGCAGTTCTTC. It specifies CASSPHRGGDNEQFF. V usage is TRBV7-3 and J usage is TRBJ2-1; tentative D call: TRBD2 (7 bases). The CDR3 sequence is 15 residues long. Between the trimmed V and J ends, which lost 5 bases and 5 bases, there was a span of 16 bases. CDR1 SGHTA and CDR2 FQGTGA come from the germline V gene. The whole variable domain, filled in from reference TRBV7-3 and TRBJ2-1, reads GAGVSQTPSNKVTEKGKYVELRCDPISGHTALYWYRQSLGQGPEFLIYFQGTGAADDSGLPNDRFFAVRPEGSVSTLKIQRTERGDSAVYLCASSPHRGGDNEQFFGPGTRLTVL.

On this clone itself: The same CDR3 arises from other DNA sequences in this sample as well. This chain connects TRBV7-9 to TRBJ1-5; unclear D gene. Trimming removed 5 bases from V and 7 bases from J, with 12 bases in between. CDR3 length equals 13 residues. Germline assignment: CDR1 SEHNR and CDR2 FQNEAQ (reference sequence). CDR3 nucleotide sequence: TGTGCCAGCAGCCGAGAATCCAACCAGCCCCAGCATTTT. Its protein product is CASSRESNQPQHF.

This chain connects TRBV5-1 to TRBJ2-4, with 10 positions matching TRBD1. V lost 4 bases and J lost 8; bases outside the gene matches: 3. This CDR3 is 13 amino acids long. Germline CDR1 reads SGHRS; CDR2 reads YFSETQ. CDR3 sequence reads: CASSPDRGDIQYF. CDR3 bases: TGCGCCAGCAGCCCGGACAGGGGGGACATTCAGTACTTC.

The V and J genes are TRBV5-4 and TRBJ2-1, with D possibly being TRBD1 or TRBD2 (5 bases each). The CDR3 has 14 residues. Germline loops: CDR1 SGHNT, CDR2 YYREEE (reference sequence). Trimming removed 0 bases at V and 6 bases at J, with 10 bases between. The CDR3 coding sequence is TGTGCCAGCAGCTTGGACTCAGGGACCAATGAGCAGTTCTTC. The encoded protein is CASSLDSGTNEQFF.

V gene TRBV5-1 combines with J gene TRBJ2-7, with D tentatively TRBD1 or TRBD2 (5 bases each). Trimming removed 4 bases from V and 3 bases from J, with 20 bases in between. Germline values: CDR1 SGHRS, CDR2 YFSETQ. The CDR3 sequence is 16 residues long. The CDR3 nucleotides are TGCGCCAGCAGCCCGGGAAGGCAGGGTGGATACTACGAGCAGTACTTC. This translates into CASSPGRQGGYYEQYF.

The CDR3 loop is CASSLGLHRGNEQFF. CDR3 in DNA: TGTGCCAGCAGCTTGGGTCTCCACAGGGGCAATGAGCAGTTCTTC. V is TRBV7-9 and J is TRBJ2-1; TRBD1 matches at 7 bases. The J segment lost 6 bases and the V segment lost 3 bases, leaving 8 bases of the junction unmatched. This CDR3 is built from 15 residues. The germline V gene has CDR1 SEHNR and CDR2 FQNEAQ (reference sequence).

J is TRBJ1-5 and V is TRBV30; tentatively, D is TRBD1 (5 bases). This CDR3 region has 13 residues. Trimming took 1 base from V and 5 from J, leaving 9 bases between them. The germline gives CDR1 GTSNPN, CDR2 SVGIG (reference sequence). The chain's CDR3 is CAWSAPGYQPQHF. Here the CDR3 DNA reads TGTGCCTGGAGTGCCCCAGGGTATCAGCCCCAGCATTTT.

This clone has just one count. In DNA, the CDR3 is TGTGCCAGCAGTTCCCGGACGGGAAGCACAGATACGCAGTATTTT. Encoded protein: CASSSRTGSTDTQYF. The chain joins TRBV28 to TRBJ2-3; maybe TRBD2 (5 bases). The CDR3 is made up of 15 amino acids. V was cut by 4 bases and J by 0 bases, with 11 bases left in between. Looked up from germline, CDR1 is MDHEN and CDR2 is SYDVKM.

The chain combines TRBV18 with TRBJ2-2, with D possibly matching TRBD1 (6 bases). The germline V gene has CDR1 KGHSH and CDR2 LQKENI. V was trimmed by 0 bases and J by 4 bases, leaving 12 bases between them. The length of the CDR3 is 16 residues. This CDR3 is CASSPPSTGATGELFF. The CDR3 DNA sequence: TGTGCCAGCTCACCACCCTCGACAGGAGCCACCGGGGAGCTGTTTTTT.

A word on this clone: Just one base apart from a much larger clone, this may be a read error. The sample holds other DNA sequences that translate to the same CDR3. The chain links TRBV7-2 to TRBJ2-3; no definite D call. The length of the CDR3 is 13 residues. CDR1 is SGHTA, CDR2 FQGNSA, per germline. V lost 1 base to trimming and J lost 1 base, with 3 bases between them. The CDR3 sequence is CASSLGGTDTQYF. CDR3 nucleotide sequence: TGTGCCAGCAGCTTAGGGGGCACAGATACGCAGTATTTT.

This chain links TRBV11-3 with TRBJ2-3; 8 bases agree with TRBD1. V lost 1 base to trimming and J lost 6 bases; unmatched junction nucleotides: 3. Looked up from germline, CDR1 is SGHNT and CDR2 is YENEEA. This CDR3 has 14 residues. The CDR3 DNA sequence: TGTGCCAGCAGCTTAGGGCACAGGGGGGATACGCAGTATTTT. Translated: CASSLGHRGDTQYF.

The rearrangement joins TRBV9 to TRBJ2-5; 9 bases are shared with TRBD2. V lost 0 bases to trimming and J lost 4 bases; unmatched junction nucleotides: 7. The germline CDR1 and CDR2 sequences are SGDLS and YYNGEE. This CDR3 has 16 residues. As DNA, the CDR3 is TGTGCCAGCAGCGTAGACGCGGGACTAGCCGCAGAGACCCAGTACTTC. Translation: CASSVDAGLAAETQYF.

CDR3 in DNA: TGTGCCAGCAGCTTAGAACTGTACGGGAGGGCCGGTTCTGGGGCCAACGTCCTGACTTTC. Translating gives CASSLELYGRAGSGANVLTF. The rearrangement uses TRBV7-8 and TRBJ2-6, with 8 bases identical to TRBD2. V was clipped by 1 base and J by 1 base; unmatched bases: 12. The CDR3 runs 20 residues. CDR1 is SGHVS and CDR2 is FQNEAQ in the germline V gene. The variable domain in full, completed from reference TRBV7-8 and TRBJ2-6, reads GAGVSQSPRYKVAKRGQDVALRCDPISGHVSLFWYQQALGQGPEFLTYFQNEAQLDKSGLPSDRFFAERPEGSVSTLKIQRTQQEDSAVYLCASSLELYGRAGSGANVLTFGAGSRLTVL.

This clone was picked up one time. The chain employs TRBV15 and TRBJ2-7; weak D call: TRBD1 (6 bases). The CDR3 contains 19 residues. V shed 0 bases and J shed 4 bases, with 25 bases lying between them. From germline, CDR1 is LNHNV and CDR2 YYDKDF (reference sequence). This CDR3 is CATSREGRGYTGLGYEQYF. The DNA for the CDR3 is TGTGCCACCAGCAGAGAGGGGCGTGGGTATACAGGGTTGGGGTACGAGCAGTACTTC.

This clone was counted at least ten times. Within the sample, other DNA sequences also encode this same CDR3. This sequence joins TRBV30 and TRBJ2-1; D is perhaps TRBD1 (6 bases). The CDR3 is made up of 12 amino acids. CDR1 is GTSNPN, CDR2 SVGIG, per germline (reference sequence). Trimming left V 2 bases short and J 6 bases short, with 8 bases between. The CDR3 DNA reads as TGTGCCTGGAGTCAGGGGCCCAATGAGCAGTTCTTC. Amino acids: CAWSQGPNEQFF.

The chain has TRBV7-2 and TRBJ2-5, with D perhaps TRBD2 (5 bases). Germline assignment: CDR1 SGHTA and CDR2 FQGNSA. Trimming pared 8 bases from V and 5 bases from J, leaving 9 bases between. This CDR3 is built from 11 residues. In nucleotides, the CDR3 is TGTGCCAGCGGGAGCCGGGAGACCCAGTACTTC. It yields the protein CASGSRETQYF.

This chain links TRBV19 with TRBJ2-7, with 11 bases fitting TRBD2. Germline V gives CDR1 LNHDA, CDR2 SQIVND (reference sequence). Germline trimming cut 7 bases from V and 6 bases from J; bases unmatched to any gene: 5. CDR3 size: 13 residues. This chain's CDR3 is CASKGTSGSEQYF. CDR3 bases: TGTGCCAGTAAAGGAACTAGCGGGAGCGAGCAGTACTTC.

The sample holds one count of this clone. V usage is TRBV7-8 and J usage is TRBJ2-1; D unclear. Germline V gene lookup returns CDR1 SGHVS and CDR2 FQNEAQ. The CDR3 covers 12 residues. V lost 5 bases, J lost 4 bases, and 6 bases lay in between. The CDR3 DNA reads as TGTGCCAGCAGCCTCAGTTACAATGAGCAGTTCTTC. This codes for CASSLSYNEQFF.

This chain uses TRBV29-1 with TRBJ2-7; D is tentatively TRBD1 or TRBD2 (5 bases each). V was cut by 1 base and J by 2 bases, with 15 bases left in between. The CDR3 runs to 15 residues. The germline CDR1 and CDR2 sequences are SQVTM and ANQGSEA. The CDR3 is CSVEGSGTPAYEQYF. CDR3 in DNA: TGCAGCGTTGAAGGGTCCGGGACGCCCGCCTACGAGCAGTACTTC.

In the case of this clone: The sample contains more than one DNA sequence encoding this CDR3. The chain employs TRBV18 and TRBJ2-2; the match to TRBD1 covers 9 bases. CDR3 length: 15 amino acids. Trimming cost V 6 bases and J 3 bases; bases outside gene matches: 5. Germline loops: CDR1 KGHSH, CDR2 LQKENI. CDR3 protein: CASSLRTGDTGELFF. As DNA, the CDR3 is TGTGCCAGCTCTCTGAGGACAGGGGACACCGGGGAGCTGTTTTTT.

This clone was seen a single time. V and J are TRBV28 and TRBJ2-5; unclear D gene. The CDR3 sequence is 12 residues long. V lost 3 bases and J lost 5, with 7 bases in between. Germline values: CDR1 MDHEN, CDR2 SYDVKM. In DNA, the CDR3 is TGTGCCAGCAGTTTTATTAGGGAGACCCAGTACTTC. Translation: CASSFIRETQYF.